The rows below give T cell receptor beta chains drawn from one sample of a study of neurological immune-mediated disorders. Each CDR3 protein is one row after TCRdb ran MiXCR on the 5' RACE reads. Here the sample spans 35,000 to 50,000 distinct CDR3 sequences, 2.5% being singletons. The sequenced material came from PBMCs. The receptors shown here come from a man over 45 with multiple sclerosis. Both conserved end residues are part of each CDR3. The D gene is left open where the match is weak. Size is stated as once, few or many counts, or a class when the clone is expanded.

d_gene | abundance | j_gene | v_gene | CDR3aa | CDR3nt
TRBD2 | many | TRBJ2-1 | TRBV9 | CASSELAGGFNEQFF | TGTGCCAGCAGCGAGCTAGCGGGGGGCTTCAATGAGCAGTTCTTC
- | many | TRBJ2-3 | TRBV10-3 | CATARQDSTDTQYF | TGTGCCACCGCCAGACAGGACAGCACAGATACGCAGTATTTT
- | many | TRBJ2-1 | TRBV20-1 | CSASYMDEQFF | TGCAGTGCTAGCTATATGGATGAGCAGTTCTTC
- | many | TRBJ1-1 | TRBV27 | CASGMGSNTEAFF | TGTGCCAGCGGGATGGGATCGAACACTGAAGCTTTCTTT
- | many | TRBJ2-2 | TRBV9 | CASSPRPTGELFF | TGTGCCAGCAGCCCCCGCCCTACCGGGGAGCTGTTTTTT
- | many | TRBJ1-5 | TRBV12-3/TRBV12-4 | CASSLGAGQNQPQHF | TGTGCCAGCAGTTTAGGGGCGGGGCAGAATCAGCCCCAGCATTTT
TRBD1 | many | TRBJ2-3 | TRBV20-1 | CSAPQGIFVDTQYF | TGCAGTGCTCCACAGGGGATTTTTGTAGATACGCAGTATTTT
- | many | TRBJ1-4 | TRBV12-3/TRBV12-4 | CASSFATNEKLFF | TGTGCCAGCAGTTTTGCAACTAATGAAAAACTGTTTTTT
- | many | TRBJ2-1 | TRBV7-9 | CASRGGRFSNEQFF | TGTGCCAGCAGAGGAGGCCGTTTTAGTAATGAGCAGTTCTTC
TRBD2 | many | TRBJ2-5 | TRBV28 | CASSLSSGTSAETQYF | TGTGCCAGCAGTTTATCTTCCGGGACTAGCGCGGAGACCCAGTACTTC
TRBD1 | many | TRBJ2-5 | TRBV29-1 | CSVRTGRETQYF | TGCAGCGTCCGGACAGGGAGGGAGACCCAGTACTTC
- | many | TRBJ2-1 | TRBV25-1 | CASSDFPQREQFF | TGTGCCAGCAGTGACTTCCCACAGAGGGAGCAGTTCTTC
TRBD1 | many | TRBJ1-1 | TRBV11-2 | CASSLVRGRTEAFF | TGTGCCAGCAGCTTAGTAAGGGGGCGAACTGAAGCTTTCTTT
- | medium-sized | TRBJ2-3 | TRBV2 | CASRDKPDREGTDTQYF | TGTGCCAGCAGGGACAAACCAGACAGGGAGGGCACAGATACGCAGTATTTT
- | many | TRBJ1-2 | TRBV3-1 | CASSPGGVGYTF | TGTGCCAGCAGCCCCGGCGGTGTTGGCTACACCTTC
- | many | TRBJ2-2 | TRBV11-2 | CASSGPTEITGELFF | TGTGCCAGCAGCGGACCTACAGAAATCACCGGGGAGCTGTTTTTT
TRBD2 | many | TRBJ2-1 | TRBV7-2 | CASSIFSGGVINEQFF | TGTGCCAGCAGTATCTTTAGCGGGGGGGTGATCAATGAGCAGTTCTTC
TRBD1 | many | TRBJ2-7 | TRBV7-9 | CASSFDGTGFAHF | TGTGCCAGCAGTTTTGATGGGACAGGGTTCGCGCACTTC
TRBD2 | many | TRBJ2-5 | TRBV15 | CATSRDQLAGGNFQETQYF | TGTGCCACCAGCAGAGATCAACTAGCGGGGGGGAACTTCCAAGAGACCCAGTACTTC
TRBD2 | many | TRBJ2-3 | TRBV20-1 | CSARAGLEGVTQYF | TGCAGTGCTAGGGCGGGACTAGAAGGCGTTACGCAGTATTTT
- | many | TRBJ1-5 | TRBV28 | CASSFFAGGNGRSQHF | TGTGCCAGCAGTTTTTTCGCGGGGGGCAACGGAAGGTCCCAGCATTTT
- | many | TRBJ1-1 | TRBV5-1 | CASRIGVGAGNTEAFF | TGCGCCAGCAGGATTGGAGTGGGGGCAGGGAACACTGAAGCTTTCTTT
- | many | TRBJ2-2 | TRBV5-1 | CASTSTGELFF | TGCGCCAGCACGTCCACCGGGGAGCTGTTTTTT
- | many | TRBJ2-3 | TRBV4-2 | CASSQARADTQYF | TGTGCCAGCAGCCAAGCCAGGGCGGATACGCAGTATTTT
TRBD1 | many | TRBJ1-1 | TRBV5-1 | CASSQTGTNTEAFF | TGCGCCAGCAGCCAGACAGGGACGAACACTGAAGCTTTCTTT
- | many | TRBJ2-6 | TRBV7-8 | CASSSATGANVLTF | TGTGCCAGCAGCTCCGCCACTGGGGCCAACGTCCTGACTTTC
TRBD2 | many | TRBJ2-3 | TRBV5-1 | CASAGAEETDTQYF | TGCGCCAGCGCGGGAGCGGAGGAAACAGATACGCAGTATTTT
TRBD1 | many | TRBJ2-7 | TRBV7-6 | CASSPRQGLSSYEQYF | TGTGCCAGCAGCCCACGACAGGGGTTAAGCTCCTACGAGCAGTACTTC
TRBD1 | many | TRBJ1-2 | TRBV7-2 | CASSLGGQGTGGYTF | TGTGCCAGCAGCTTAGGGGGACAGGGAACCGGGGGCTACACCTTC
- | many | TRBJ1-6 | TRBV20-1 | CSASRPNSPLHF | TGCAGTGCTAGTCGTCCAAATTCACCCCTCCACTTT
- | many | TRBJ2-2 | TRBV20-1 | CSATGTPSGELFF | TGCAGTGCTACCGGGACACCTTCAGGGGAGCTGTTTTTT
- | few | TRBJ2-1 | TRBV11-2 | CVSSAGASSYNEQFF | TGTGTCAGCAGCGCAGGGGCCAGCTCCTACAATGAGCAGTTCTTC